This entry lists 6 T cell receptor beta chains sequenced from one sample in a study of PD-L1 blockade in urothelial cancer. Specified time point: peripheral blood 6 weeks after treatment start. TCRdb keeps only in-frame clones here, not all; method: immunoSEQ multiplex PCR. The table has roughly 100,000 clones, roughly 80% seen once. Material: PBMCs, obtained around atezolizumab (anti-PD-L1) treatment. Receptors originate from a man in his sixties or seventies with urothelial cancer.

This clone was observed a few times. The chain couples TRBV2 to TRBJ1-2; 7 bases fit TRBD1. The CDR3 is 14 residues long. V trimming: 5 bases; J trimming: 4 bases; junction bases outside the gene matches: 7. The V gene's germline CDR1 is SNHLY and CDR2 FYNNEI. The CDR3 reads CASSNLSGGYGYTF. The DNA for the CDR3 is TGTGCCAGCAGTAACTTATCAGGGGGCTATGGCTACACCTTC.

This clone came up a few times. This chain joins TRBV18 and TRBJ1-1; TRBD1 might be the D (5 bases). V was trimmed by 4 bases and J by 0 bases, leaving 9 bases between them. Germline lookup yields CDR1 KGHSH and CDR2 LQKENI. The CDR3 has 14 residues. The CDR3 loop is CASSLQTVNTEAFF. The CDR3 DNA follows: TGTGCCAGCTCACTACAGACAGTGAACACTGAAGCTTTCTTT.

CDR3 DNA sequence: TGCGCCAGCAGCTTGAATAGCGGCCCCTACGAGCAGTACTTC. Translating gives CASSLNSGPYEQYF. This chain connects TRBV5-1 to TRBJ2-7; TRBD2 is a possible D gene (6 bases). This CDR3 has 14 amino acids. CDR1 is SGHRS and CDR2 is YFSETQ in the germline V gene. Between the trimmed V and J ends, which lost 1 base and 2 bases, there was a span of 10 bases.

The chain combines TRBV4-3 with TRBJ1-1; a weak D match, TRBD1 (6 bases). This CDR3 is 14 amino acids long. Germline V gives CDR1 LGHNA, CDR2 YSLEER. Trimming left V 6 bases short and J 2 bases short, with 13 bases between. The CDR3, as DNA: TGCGCCAGCAGAGCCGGGACACATAACACTGAAGCTTTCTTT. Its translation: CASRAGTHNTEAFF.

CDR3 DNA sequence: TGTGCCAGTAGTCCTCAGGGGGCAGGCACTGAAGCTTTCTTT. It codes for CASSPQGAGTEAFF. The chain employs TRBV19 and TRBJ1-1; 8 bases agree with TRBD1. Germline assignment: CDR1 LNHDA and CDR2 SQIVND (reference sequence). This CDR3 spans 14 amino acids. After removal of 5 bases from V and 4 bases from J, the junction contained 6 bases not matched to a gene.

CDR3 protein: CASSLGNVYERTGELFF. The CDR3, as DNA: TGCGCCAGCAGCTTGGGGAATGTGTATGAGAGGACCGGGGAGCTGTTTTTT. This chain connects TRBV5-1 to TRBJ2-2; D unresolved. Trimming pared 0 bases from V and 5 bases from J, leaving 17 bases between. This CDR3 region has 17 residues. Germline CDR1 and CDR2: SGHRS and YFSETQ.